This entry concerns a single T cell receptor (beta chain). Antigen: not known. Mismatch with germline at one junction end may stem from a read error. TCR beta cDNA libraries had unique molecular identifiers. TCRdb redid the calling of the PCR reads with MiXCR, one entry per CDR3 protein. Counted here are fewer than 700,000 distinct CDR3 sequences, around 47% occurring once; the ten biggest clones make up more than 1.5%. This CDR3 region has 15 residues. Germline CDR1 is SQVTM and CDR2 is ANQGSEA. This sample is part of a study of post-analysis software for immune sequencing data. The wider study: Recorded subtypes: relapsing-remitting, secondary progressive, progressive-relapsing; some patients unannotated.

Points from the study as a whole: The study found TRBV5-6, TRBV5-1 and TRBV20-1 among a handful of TRBV segments more frequent in patients than controls. Controls significantly exceeded multiple sclerosis patients in normalized Chao1 diversity.

This clonotype was obtained from a girl aged 10 to 17 with multiple sclerosis. Material for sequencing was blood. This rearrangement joins TRBV29-1 to TRBJ1-2; D perhaps matches TRBD1 (5 bases). CDR3 coding DNA: TGCAGCGTTGCCCCTCTTGCGGGACGGCACGATGGCTACACTTTC. Translation: CSVAPLAGRHDGYTF. The full variable domain, in which reference TRBV29-1 and TRBJ1-2 provide the parts outside the CDR3, is SAVISQKPSRDICQRGTSLTIQCQVDSQVTMMFWYRQQPGQSLTLIATANQGSEATYESGFVIDKFPISRPNLTFSTLTVSNMSPEDSSIYLCSVAPLAGRHDGYTFGSGTRLTVV.